This TCR beta chain was recovered during a study of T cell responses to AZD1222 COVID-19 vaccine. Remarks on this clone: The target antigen is unknown.

Clones were sequenced by immunoSEQ multiplex PCR, and TCRdb holds only the in-frame ones, with some missing. In the table there are around 160,000 clones, roughly nine tenths of which are singletons. General study points: Spike-specific TCR repertoires showed rising breadth and depth after two AZD1222 doses. Nearly half of unique spike-specific TCRs reportedly avoided B.1.351 and B.1.1.7 mutated regions. Baseline seropositivity characterized only six AZD1222 recipients. Only after the peak T cell response were repertoires sampled.

V was cut by 4 bases and J by 4 bases, with 22 bases left in between. CDR3 size: 17 residues. From germline, CDR1 is LGHDT and CDR2 YNNKEL (reference sequence). The clonotype comes from an adult who received the AZD1222 COVID-19 vaccine. This specimen consisted of peripheral blood, obtained 28 days after the second AZD1222 dose. The rearrangement uses TRBV3-1 (or the pseudogene TRBV3-2) and TRBJ1-2, with D tentatively TRBD1 (6 bases). CDR3 bases: TGTGCCAGCAGCCTCGAGGCAGGAATCCGGGGGGCCTATGGCTACACCTTC. Encoded protein: CASSLEAGIRGAYGYTF.